Included here is one TCR beta chain sequence, with context. This CDR3 has 18 residues. The V and J ends lost 3 bases and 2 bases, in that order; junction bases with no gene match: 15. The germline CDR1 and CDR2 sequences are SGHVS and FNYEAQ. The data are from a study of T-cell memory formation after mild COVID-19. TCR alpha and TCR beta cDNA libraries carrying sample barcodes and UMIs came from 5'RACE with constant-segment primers. TCRdb itself ran the 5' RACE reads through MiXCR, one entry per CDR3 protein. The sample consists of 430,000 or so distinct CDR3 sequences, nearly 25% of them appearing once.

The V call is TRBV7-6, the J call TRBJ2-7; 8 nucleotides agree with TRBD1. The sequencing input was PBMCs or a T cell subset sorted from them (not recorded which). The origin of this receptor is an adult woman who had mild COVID-19 (a few samples of this study predate the infection). Cell type and time point are not known. DNA for the CDR3: TGTGCCAGCAGCTTGCGGGTGAGCCGGGACAGGCCCACCTACGAGCAGTACTTC. Its translation is CASSLRVSRDRPTYEQYF.